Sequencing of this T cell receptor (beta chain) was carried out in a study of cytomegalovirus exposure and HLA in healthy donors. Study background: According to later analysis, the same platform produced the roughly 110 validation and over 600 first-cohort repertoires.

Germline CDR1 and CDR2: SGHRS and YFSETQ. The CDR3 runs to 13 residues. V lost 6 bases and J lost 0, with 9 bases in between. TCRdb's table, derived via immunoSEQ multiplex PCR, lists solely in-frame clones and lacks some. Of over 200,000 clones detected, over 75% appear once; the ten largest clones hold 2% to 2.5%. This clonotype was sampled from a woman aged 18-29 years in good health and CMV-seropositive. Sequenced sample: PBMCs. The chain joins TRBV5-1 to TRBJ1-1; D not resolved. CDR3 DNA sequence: TGCGCCAGCACGGGGATTGTGAACACTGAAGCTTTCTTT. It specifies CASTGIVNTEAFF. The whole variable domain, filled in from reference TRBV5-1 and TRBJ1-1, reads KAGVTQTPRYLIKTRGQQVTLSCSPISGHRSVSWYQQTPGQGLQFLFEYFSETQRNKGNFPGRFSGRQFSNSRSEMNVSTLELGDSALYLCASTGIVNTEAFFGQGTRLTVV.